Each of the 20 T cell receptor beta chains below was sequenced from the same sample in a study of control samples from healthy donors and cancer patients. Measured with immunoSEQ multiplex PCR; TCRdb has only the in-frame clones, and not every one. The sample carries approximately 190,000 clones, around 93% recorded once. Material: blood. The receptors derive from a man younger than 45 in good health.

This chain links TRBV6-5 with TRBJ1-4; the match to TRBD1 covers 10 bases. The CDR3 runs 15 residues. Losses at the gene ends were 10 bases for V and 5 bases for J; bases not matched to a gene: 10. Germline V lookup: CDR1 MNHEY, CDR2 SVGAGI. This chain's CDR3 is CATSRGGQGNEKLFF. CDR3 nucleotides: TGTGCCACCTCCCGGGGGGGACAGGGGAATGAAAAACTGTTTTTT.

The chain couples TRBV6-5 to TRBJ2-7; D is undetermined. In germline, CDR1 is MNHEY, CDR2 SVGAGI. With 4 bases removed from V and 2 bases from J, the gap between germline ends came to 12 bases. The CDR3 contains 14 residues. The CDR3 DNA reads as TGTGCCAGCAGTTTCGACTTGCCTCCCTACGAGCAGTACTTC. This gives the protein CASSFDLPPYEQYF.

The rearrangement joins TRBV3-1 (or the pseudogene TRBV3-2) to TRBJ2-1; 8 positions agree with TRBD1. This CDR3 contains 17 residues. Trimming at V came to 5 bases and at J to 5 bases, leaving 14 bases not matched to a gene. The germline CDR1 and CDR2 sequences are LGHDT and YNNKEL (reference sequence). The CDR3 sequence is CASSSRDRRNLDNEQFF. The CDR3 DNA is TGTGCCAGCAGCTCTCGGGACAGGCGGAATTTGGACAATGAGCAGTTCTTC.

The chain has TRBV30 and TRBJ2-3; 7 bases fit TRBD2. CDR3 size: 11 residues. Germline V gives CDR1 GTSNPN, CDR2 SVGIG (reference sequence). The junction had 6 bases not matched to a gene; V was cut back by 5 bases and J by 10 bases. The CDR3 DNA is TGTGCCTGGGGGAAGCGGGGCTCGCAGTATTTT. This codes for CAWGKRGSQYF.

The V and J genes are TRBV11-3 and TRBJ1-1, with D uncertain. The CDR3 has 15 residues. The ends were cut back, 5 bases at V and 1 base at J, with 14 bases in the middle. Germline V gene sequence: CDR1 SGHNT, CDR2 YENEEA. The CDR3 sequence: CASSGSGNRNTEAFF. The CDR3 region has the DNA TGTGCCAGCAGCGGGTCGGGGAACAGGAACACTGAAGCTTTCTTT.

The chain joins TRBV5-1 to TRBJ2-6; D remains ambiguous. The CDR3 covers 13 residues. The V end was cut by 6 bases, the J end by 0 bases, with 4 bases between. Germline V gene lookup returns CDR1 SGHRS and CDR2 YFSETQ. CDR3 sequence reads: CASNPSGANVLTF. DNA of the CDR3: TGCGCCAGCAACCCCTCTGGGGCCAACGTCCTGACTTTC.

CDR3: CASSQVKGAAYEQYF. The CDR3 DNA reads as TGCGCCAGCAGCCAAGTGAAGGGGGCGGCCTACGAGCAGTACTTC. The V call is TRBV4-1, the J call TRBJ2-7, with TRBD1 matching 7 bases. Germline CDR1 MGHRA, CDR2 YSYEKL. Trimming at V came to 1 base and at J to 2 bases, leaving 5 bases not matched to a gene. The CDR3 contains 15 residues.

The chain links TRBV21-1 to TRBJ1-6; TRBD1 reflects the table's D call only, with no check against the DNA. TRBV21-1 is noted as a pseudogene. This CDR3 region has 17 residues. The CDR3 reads CASSKERPGQGNSPLHF. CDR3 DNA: TGTGCCAGCAGCAAAGAGAGGCCGGGACAGGGAAATTCACCCCTCCACTTT.

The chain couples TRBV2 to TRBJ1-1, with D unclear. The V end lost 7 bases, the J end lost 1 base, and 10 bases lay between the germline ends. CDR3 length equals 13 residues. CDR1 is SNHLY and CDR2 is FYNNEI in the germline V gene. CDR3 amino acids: CASTFQRNTEAFF. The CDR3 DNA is TGTGCCAGCACATTTCAAAGGAACACTGAAGCTTTCTTT. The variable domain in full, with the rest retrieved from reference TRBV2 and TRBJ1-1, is EPEVTQTPSHQVTQMGQEVILRCVPISNHLYFYWYRQILGQKVEFLVSFYNNEISEKSEIFDDQFSVERPDGSNFTLKIRSTKLEDSAMYFCASTFQRNTEAFFGQGTRLTVV.

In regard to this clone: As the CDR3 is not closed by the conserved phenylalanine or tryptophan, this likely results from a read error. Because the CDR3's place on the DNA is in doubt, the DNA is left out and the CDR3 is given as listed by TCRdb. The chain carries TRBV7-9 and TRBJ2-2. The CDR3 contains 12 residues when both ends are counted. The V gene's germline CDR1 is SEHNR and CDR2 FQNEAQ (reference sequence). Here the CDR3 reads CASSLAQIPAPY.

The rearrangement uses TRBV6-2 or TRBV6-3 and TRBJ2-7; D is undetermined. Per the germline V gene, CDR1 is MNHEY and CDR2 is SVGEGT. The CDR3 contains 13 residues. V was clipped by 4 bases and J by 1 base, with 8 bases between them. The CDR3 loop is CASSSVRSYEQYF. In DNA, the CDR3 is TGTGCCAGCAGTTCGGTTAGGTCCTACGAGCAGTACTTC.

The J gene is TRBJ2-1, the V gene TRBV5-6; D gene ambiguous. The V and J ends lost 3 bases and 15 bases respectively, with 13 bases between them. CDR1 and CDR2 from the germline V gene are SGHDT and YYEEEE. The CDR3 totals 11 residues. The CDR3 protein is CASSSQLDLFF. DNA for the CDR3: TGTGCCAGCAGCTCCCAGCTCGACCTGTTCTTC.

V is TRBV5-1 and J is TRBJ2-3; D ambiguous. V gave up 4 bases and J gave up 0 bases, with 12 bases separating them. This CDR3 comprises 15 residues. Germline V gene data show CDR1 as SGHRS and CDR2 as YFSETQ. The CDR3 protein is CASSPASVSTDTQYF. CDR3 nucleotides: TGCGCCAGCAGCCCGGCCAGTGTTAGCACAGATACGCAGTATTTT.

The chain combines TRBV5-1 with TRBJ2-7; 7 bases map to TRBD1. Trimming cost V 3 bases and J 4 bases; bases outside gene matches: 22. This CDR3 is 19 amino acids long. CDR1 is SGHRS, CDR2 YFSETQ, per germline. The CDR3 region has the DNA TGCGCCAGCAGCTCCGCCAGCAGCTTGGGACAGTCAACCCCTTACGAGCAGTACTTC. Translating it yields CASSSASSLGQSTPYEQYF.

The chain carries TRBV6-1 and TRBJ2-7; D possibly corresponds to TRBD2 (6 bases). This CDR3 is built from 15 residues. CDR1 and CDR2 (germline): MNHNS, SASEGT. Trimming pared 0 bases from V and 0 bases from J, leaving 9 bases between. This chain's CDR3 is CASSEAGGASYEQYF. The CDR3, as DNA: TGTGCCAGCAGTGAAGCAGGAGGGGCCTCCTACGAGCAGTACTTC.

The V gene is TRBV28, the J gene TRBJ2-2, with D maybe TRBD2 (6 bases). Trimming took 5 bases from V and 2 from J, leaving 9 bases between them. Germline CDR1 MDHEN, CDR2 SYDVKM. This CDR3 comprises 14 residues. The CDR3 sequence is CASSPGTNTGELFF. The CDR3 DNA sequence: TGTGCCAGCAGTCCCGGGACTAACACCGGGGAGCTGTTTTTT. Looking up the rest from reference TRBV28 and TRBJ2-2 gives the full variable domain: DVKVTQSSRYLVKRTGEKVFLECVQDMDHENMFWYRQDPGLGLRLIYFSYDVKMKEKGDIPEGYSVSREKKERFSLILESASTNQTSMYLCASSPGTNTGELFFGEGSRLTVL.

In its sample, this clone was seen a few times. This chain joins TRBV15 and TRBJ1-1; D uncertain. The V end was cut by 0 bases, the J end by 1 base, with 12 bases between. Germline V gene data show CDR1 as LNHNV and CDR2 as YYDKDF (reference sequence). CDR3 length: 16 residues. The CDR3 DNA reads TGTGCCACCAGCAGAGATGGCTACAGCCCGAACACTGAAGCTTTCTTT. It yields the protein CATSRDGYSPNTEAFF.

CDR3 in amino acids: CASSPEWPTGGVNGYTF. Written as DNA, the CDR3 is TGTGCCAGCTCACCCGAGTGGCCGACAGGGGGCGTGAATGGCTACACCTTC. This sequence joins TRBV18 and TRBJ1-2; TRBD1 agrees at 10 bases. This CDR3 spans 17 amino acids. V shed 3 bases and J 6 bases; nucleotides not matched to a gene: 13. Germline V CDR1 and CDR2: KGHSH, LQKENI.

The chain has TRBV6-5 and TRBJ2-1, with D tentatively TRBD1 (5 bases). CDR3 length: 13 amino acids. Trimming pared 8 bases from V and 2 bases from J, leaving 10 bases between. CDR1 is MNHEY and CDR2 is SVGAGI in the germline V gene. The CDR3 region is CASPDSAYNEQFF. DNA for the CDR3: TGTGCCAGCCCCGACAGCGCCTACAATGAGCAGTTCTTC.

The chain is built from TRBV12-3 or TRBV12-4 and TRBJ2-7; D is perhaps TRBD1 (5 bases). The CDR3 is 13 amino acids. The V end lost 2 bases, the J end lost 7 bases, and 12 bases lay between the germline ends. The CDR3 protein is CASSLRGSPEQYF. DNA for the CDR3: TGTGCCAGCAGTTTAAGGGGCTCCCCGGAGCAGTACTTC.